One sample yielded the 14 T cell receptor beta chains listed below, sequenced in a study of blood T cell repertoires in COVID-19. Assay: immunoSEQ multiplex PCR; the TCRdb copy retains only in-frame clones and omits some. The sample contains 150,000 to 200,000 clones, around 87% of which appear only once. Sequences were obtained from peripheral blood. The receptor source for this set is a man younger than 35 with active or convalescent COVID-19.

The V gene is TRBV5-1, the J gene TRBJ1-1; TRBD1 matches 8 bases. This CDR3 contains 14 residues. CDR1 and CDR2 from the germline V gene are SGHRS and YFSETQ. The junction had 1 base not matched to a gene; V was cut back by 0 bases and J by 3 bases. CDR3 bases: TGCGCCAGCAGCTTGGCGACAGGGGACACTGAAGCTTTCTTT. This codes for CASSLATGDTEAFF.

With respect to this clone: At one boundary the junction diverges from the germline segment, which might be a read error. The V gene is TRBV18, the J gene TRBJ2-5; TRBD2 aligns across 7 bases. The CDR3 length is 15 residues. Germline lookup yields CDR1 KGHSH and CDR2 LQKENI. CDR3 in DNA: TGTGCCAGCTCTCCACCTTCGGGGGGAGAAGAGACCCAGTACTTC. Translation gives CASSPPSGGEETQYF.

The V gene is TRBV3-1 (or the pseudogene TRBV3-2), the J gene TRBJ2-1; a weak D match, TRBD1 (6 bases). V lost 0 bases and J lost 2, with 11 bases in between. The V gene's germline CDR1 is LGHDT and CDR2 YNNKEL (reference sequence). CDR3 size: 16 residues. The CDR3 loop is CASSQDGAGAYNEQFF. In DNA form, the CDR3 reads TGTGCCAGCAGCCAAGATGGGGCAGGGGCCTACAATGAGCAGTTCTTC.

This clone has only a few counts. The genes are TRBV11-3 and TRBJ2-1, with D unresolved. Germline CDR1 SGHNT, CDR2 YENEEA. With 0 bases removed from V and 8 bases from J, the gap between germline ends came to 20 bases. The CDR3 runs 17 residues. The CDR3 region has the DNA TGTGCCAGCAGCTTAGATTCGAACTTCATATCGATCCATGAGCAGTTCTTC. Protein product: CASSLDSNFISIHEQFF.

The chain joins TRBV6-4 to TRBJ2-3; 11 nucleotides align to TRBD2. V shed 3 bases, J shed 5 bases, and the junction held 1 base outside the gene matches. This CDR3 spans 14 amino acids. CDR1 MRHNA and CDR2 SNTAGT come from the germline V gene. CDR3 bases: TGTGCCAGCAGTGAACTAGCGGGAGTAGATACGCAGTATTTT. Translated: CASSELAGVDTQYF.

This clone has only one observation. The rearrangement links TRBV5-1 to TRBJ1-1, with no clear D. Germline V CDR1 and CDR2: SGHRS, YFSETQ. Trimming pared 5 bases from V and 2 bases from J, leaving 13 bases between. The CDR3 contains 14 residues. CDR3 coding DNA: TGCGCCAGCAGTCTGAGCCCGTATAACACTGAAGCTTTCTTT. This translates into CASSLSPYNTEAFF.

The rearrangement uses TRBV28 and TRBJ1-5, with a weak D call TRBD1 (6 bases). V was cut by 6 bases and J by 7 bases, with 13 bases left in between. Germline lookup yields CDR1 MDHEN and CDR2 SYDVKM. The CDR3 has 13 amino acids. CDR3 in DNA: TGTGCCAGCAGGGATGGGGGGGGCCAGCCCCAGCATTTT. This translates into CASRDGGGQPQHF.

V usage is TRBV6-1 and J usage is TRBJ1-3; 7 bases are a match to TRBD1. V shed 3 bases, J shed 5 bases, and the junction held 4 bases outside the gene matches. Germline V gene sequence: CDR1 MNHNS, CDR2 SASEGT. This CDR3 region has 14 residues. CDR3 coding DNA: TGTGCCAGCAGTGAGACAGGGAACAGAAACACCATATATTTT. Protein product: CASSETGNRNTIYF.

A single count supports this clone. The chain links TRBV3-1 (or the pseudogene TRBV3-2) to TRBJ2-2, with TRBD2 matching over 7 bases. Germline lookup yields CDR1 LGHDT and CDR2 YNNKEL (reference sequence). The CDR3 runs 16 residues. The V gene end was trimmed by 4 bases and the J gene end by 6 bases; junction bases not matched to a gene: 11. The CDR3 spells CASSPGLRTRAGELFF. CDR3 DNA: TGTGCCAGCAGCCCCGGGTTGAGGACTAGAGCCGGGGAGCTGTTTTTT.

The chain links TRBV7-2 to TRBJ2-2; TRBD2 matches at 9 bases. V was clipped by 1 base and J by 1 base; unmatched bases: 7. Per the germline V gene, CDR1 is SGHTA and CDR2 is FQGNSA. The CDR3 consists of 18 residues. The CDR3 sequence is CASSLEFSGRLNTGELFF. The DNA for the CDR3 is TGTGCCAGCAGCTTAGAGTTTAGCGGGAGACTGAACACCGGGGAGCTGTTTTTT.

This clone was detected a few times. The chain uses TRBV28 and TRBJ1-2; D unclear. The CDR3 spans 15 residues. From germline, CDR1 is MDHEN and CDR2 SYDVKM. V lost 3 bases and J 0 bases, leaving 11 bases between the germline ends. For the CDR3, the DNA is TGTGCCAGCAGTTTTTTCCTATCCCCTAACTATGGCTACACCTTC. Translation: CASSFFLSPNYGYTF.

This clone has a single count. The rearrangement links TRBV3-1 (or the pseudogene TRBV3-2) to TRBJ1-1; 8 bases agree with TRBD1. This CDR3 is 15 amino acids long. Germline trimming cut 8 bases from V and 1 base from J; bases unmatched to any gene: 9. In germline, CDR1 is LGHDT, CDR2 YNNKEL (reference sequence). The CDR3: CASDSTGESNTEAFF. CDR3 nucleotide sequence: TGTGCCAGCGATTCGACAGGGGAGTCGAACACTGAAGCTTTCTTT.

This clone was seen a few times. The rearrangement joins TRBV14 to TRBJ1-4; D is ambiguous. From germline, CDR1 is SGHDN and CDR2 FVKESK. The CDR3 is 12 amino acids. Between the trimmed V and J ends, which lost 2 bases and 10 bases, there was a span of 8 bases. The CDR3 protein is CASSQIGGKLFF. The CDR3 DNA sequence: TGTGCCAGCAGCCAAATCGGAGGAAAACTGTTTTTT.

The rearrangement joins TRBV6-5 to TRBJ2-2; D is undetermined. This CDR3 contains 16 residues. Germline CDR1 MNHEY, CDR2 SVGAGI. Trimming left V 0 bases short and J 9 bases short, with 17 bases between. This CDR3 reads CASSYSPHTGERELFF. As DNA, the CDR3 is TGTGCCAGCAGTTACTCGCCCCATACCGGTGAGAGGGAGCTGTTTTTT.